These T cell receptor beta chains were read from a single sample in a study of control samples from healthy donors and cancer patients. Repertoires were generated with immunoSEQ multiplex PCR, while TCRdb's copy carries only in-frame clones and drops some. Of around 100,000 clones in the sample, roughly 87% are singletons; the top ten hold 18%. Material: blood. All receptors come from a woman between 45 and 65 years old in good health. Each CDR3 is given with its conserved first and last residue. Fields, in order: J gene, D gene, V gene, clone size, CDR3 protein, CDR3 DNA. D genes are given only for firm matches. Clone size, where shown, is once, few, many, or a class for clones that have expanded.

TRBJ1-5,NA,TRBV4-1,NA,CASSAREGQPQHF,TGCGCCAGCAGCGCCAGGGAAGGACAGCCCCAGCATTTT
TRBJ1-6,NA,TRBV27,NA,CASSPRTVTNNSPLHF,TGTGCCAGCAGTCCGCGGACAGTGACTAATAATTCACCCCTCCACTTT
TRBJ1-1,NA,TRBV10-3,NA,CAISWAGEAFF,TGTGCCATCAGCTGGGCGGGGGAGGCTTTCTTT
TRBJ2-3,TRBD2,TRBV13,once,CASSAALAGIDSTDTQYF,TGTGCCAGCAGCGCAGCTCTAGCGGGGATTGATAGCACAGATACGCAGTATTTT
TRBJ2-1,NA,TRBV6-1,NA,CASSEDERAYNEQFF,TGTGCCAGCAGTGAAGATGAGCGGGCCTACAATGAGCAGTTCTTC
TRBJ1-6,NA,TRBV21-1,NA,CASSKPMTAHGSPLHF,TGTGCCAGCAGCAAACCTATGACAGCACATGGTTCACCCCTCCACTTT
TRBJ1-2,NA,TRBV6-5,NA,CASSYAQAGNKFAF,TGTGCCAGCAGTTACGCTCAGGCAGGGAATAAATTCGCCTTC
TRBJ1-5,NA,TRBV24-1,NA,CATSDLQSNQPQHF,TGTGCCACCAGTGATTTGCAAAGCAATCAGCCCCAGCATTTT
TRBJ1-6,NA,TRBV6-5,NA,CASSLSPGSPLHF,TGTGCCAGCAGCCTGTCACCGGGTTCACCCCTCCACTTT
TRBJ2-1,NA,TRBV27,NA,CASREAYNEQFF,TGTGCCAGCAGGGAGGCCTACAATGAGCAGTTCTTC
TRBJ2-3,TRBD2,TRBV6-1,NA,CASSEWGGEPDTQYF,TGTGCCAGCAGTGAATGGGGGGGAGAACCCGATACGCAGTATTTT
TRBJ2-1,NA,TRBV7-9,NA,CASRGWPSYNEQFF,TGTGCCAGCAGAGGATGGCCCTCCTACAATGAGCAGTTCTTC
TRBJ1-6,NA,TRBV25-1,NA,CATTGSGNSPLHF,TGTGCCACTACAGGGTCTGGTAATTCACCCCTCCACTTT
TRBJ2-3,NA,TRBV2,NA,CASTTGFGTDTQYF,TGTGCCAGCACCACGGGGTTCGGCACAGATACGCAGTATTTT
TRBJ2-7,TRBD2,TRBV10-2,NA,CASRESGGAYEQYF,TGCGCCAGCAGAGAGAGCGGGGGGGCCTACGAGCAGTACTTC
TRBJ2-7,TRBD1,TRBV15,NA,CATSRQGARGEQYF,TGTGCCACCAGCAGGCAGGGGGCGCGGGGCGAGCAGTACTTC